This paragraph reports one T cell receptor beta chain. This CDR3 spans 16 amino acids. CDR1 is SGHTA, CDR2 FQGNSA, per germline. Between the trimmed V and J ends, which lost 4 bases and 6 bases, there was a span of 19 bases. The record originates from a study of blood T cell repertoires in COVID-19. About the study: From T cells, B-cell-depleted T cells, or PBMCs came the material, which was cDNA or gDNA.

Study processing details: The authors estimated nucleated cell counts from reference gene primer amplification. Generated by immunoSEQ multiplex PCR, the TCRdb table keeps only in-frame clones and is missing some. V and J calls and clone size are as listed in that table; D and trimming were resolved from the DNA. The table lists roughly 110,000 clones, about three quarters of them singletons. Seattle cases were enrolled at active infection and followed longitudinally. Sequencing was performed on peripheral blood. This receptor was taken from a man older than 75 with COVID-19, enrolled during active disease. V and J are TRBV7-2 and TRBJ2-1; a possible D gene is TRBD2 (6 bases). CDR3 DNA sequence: TGTGCCAGCAGCTCAAGGAGGGCCCCCCCCCTCAATGAGCAGTTCTTC. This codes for CASSSRRAPPLNEQFF.